The present T cell receptor beta chain was sequenced within a study of blood T cell repertoires in COVID-19. In the study overall: Acute and convalescent COVID-19 samples came from the United States, Italy and Spain.

Germline V gives CDR1 PRHDT, CDR2 FYEKMQ (reference sequence). CDR3 length equals 18 residues. V shed 2 bases and J shed 0 bases, with 18 bases lying between them. Participants, 18 to 89 years old, spanned fewer than 25 US areas. The table came from immunoSEQ multiplex PCR; TCRdb's copy has only in-frame clones and leaves some out. Seen here are roughly 240,000 clones, about 91% observed once, and the top ten hold about 2.3%. The specimen was PBMCs or T cells enriched from blood (not recorded which). This receptor was taken from a woman aged 40-49 years with acute COVID-19. The chain employs TRBV13 and TRBJ2-3, with D maybe TRBD1 (5 bases). The CDR3 DNA sequence: TGTGCCAGCAGCTTAACCTTTTCGACAGATGAGAGCACAGATACGCAGTATTTT. Translation gives CASSLTFSTDESTDTQYF.